The 16 T cell receptor beta chains below all came from one sample that was sequenced in a study of blood T cell repertoires in COVID-19. Clones were read by immunoSEQ multiplex PCR, and TCRdb kept only the in-frame ones, dropping some. The sample has about 110,000 clones; roughly two thirds are singletons. The sample consisted of peripheral blood. Every receptor here comes from a human donor with acute or convalescent COVID-19. The donor label of this sample is uncertain.

The J gene is TRBJ1-6, the V gene TRBV2, with 8 bases aligning to TRBD1. Germline V gene lookup returns CDR1 SNHLY and CDR2 FYNNEI. V shed 1 base and J 9 bases; nucleotides not matched to a gene: 2. CDR3 size: 14 residues. The CDR3 sequence is CASSEETGVSPLHF. The CDR3 region has the DNA TGTGCCAGCAGTGAAGAGACAGGGGTTTCACCCCTCCACTTT.

This sequence joins TRBV11-2 and TRBJ2-5; 7 nucleotides line up with TRBD1. Germline V CDR1 and CDR2: SGHAT, FQNNGV. V was pared by 0 bases and J by 5 bases, with 12 bases of the junction left unmatched. The CDR3 covers 17 residues. CDR3 DNA sequence: TGTGCCAGCAGCTTAGATACCCCGGGGCCCAGGGGGGAGACCCAGTACTTC. It is translated as CASSLDTPGPRGETQYF.

CDR3 nucleotides: TGCGCCAGCACCCCGGGGACTCACTTTCTTAACTATGGCTACACCTTC. Amino acid sequence: CASTPGTHFLNYGYTF. The V call is TRBV10-2, the J call TRBJ1-2, with a tentative D call TRBD1 (5 bases). The CDR3 is 16 amino acids. Trimming shortened V by 7 bases and J by 1 base, and 19 bases separated the two germline ends. The germline V gene encodes CDR1 WSHSY and CDR2 SAAADI.

This clone was found a few times. The chain has TRBV11-2 and TRBJ2-5; a weak D match, TRBD2 (5 bases). V was trimmed by 3 bases and J by 6 bases, leaving 20 bases between them. The germline V gene encodes CDR1 SGHAT and CDR2 FQNNGV. CDR3 length: 16 amino acids. The CDR3 spells CASSFSRGTSRKTQYF. Here the CDR3 DNA reads TGTGCCAGCAGCTTTAGCCGGGGTACGAGTAGAAAGACCCAGTACTTC.

V is TRBV9 and J is TRBJ2-6; D is ambiguous. V lost 0 bases and J 0 bases, leaving 7 bases between the germline ends. Germline CDR1 SGDLS, CDR2 YYNGEE. CDR3 size: 16 residues. CDR3 region: CASSVGQRSGANVLTF. The DNA for the CDR3 is TGTGCCAGCAGCGTAGGTCAGCGCTCTGGGGCCAACGTCCTGACTTTC.

This chain joins TRBV5-1 and TRBJ1-2; 11 nucleotides align to TRBD1. There are 15 residues in the CDR3. The J segment lost 7 bases and the V segment lost 3 bases, leaving 8 bases of the junction unmatched. Germline V gene lookup returns CDR1 SGHRS and CDR2 YFSETQ. The CDR3 is CASSSTMDRGRGYTF. In DNA, the CDR3 is TGCGCCAGCAGCTCCACTATGGACAGGGGGCGTGGCTACACCTTC.

The chain combines TRBV18 with TRBJ1-5, with unresolved D. V was clipped by 1 base and J by 7 bases, with 8 bases between them. The CDR3 consists of 13 residues. Germline values: CDR1 KGHSH, CDR2 LQKENI. CDR3 DNA sequence: TGTGCCAGCTCACCACGTGGAGGGCAGCCCCAGCATTTT. Translating gives CASSPRGGQPQHF.

The V and J genes are TRBV5-1 and TRBJ1-3; 7 bases match TRBD1. The CDR3 is 14 amino acids. CDR1 is SGHRS and CDR2 is YFSETQ in the germline V gene. V was pared by 3 bases and J by 6 bases, with 6 bases of the junction left unmatched. The chain's CDR3 is CASSSQGMENTIYF. The CDR3 nucleotides are TGCGCCAGCAGCTCACAGGGGATGGAAAACACCATATATTTT.

This chain joins TRBV9 and TRBJ1-5; TRBD1 aligns across 7 bases. Trimming took 2 bases from V and 1 from J; bases not matched to a gene: 0. Germline V gene sequence: CDR1 SGDLS, CDR2 YYNGEE. The CDR3 extends over 14 amino acids. CDR3 sequence reads: CASSVGQSNQPQHF. As DNA, the CDR3 is TGTGCCAGCAGCGTGGGACAGAGCAATCAGCCCCAGCATTTT.

This clone was seen a few times. The chain links TRBV7-9 to TRBJ1-3; the match to TRBD1 covers 7 bases. CDR3 length: 15 amino acids. Trimming at V came to 5 bases and at J to 3 bases, leaving 7 bases not matched to a gene. Germline loops: CDR1 SEHNR, CDR2 FQNEAQ (reference sequence). CDR3 region: CASSLQGRIGNTIYF. CDR3 DNA: TGTGCCAGCAGCCTACAGGGGAGAATTGGAAACACCATATATTTT.

The V and J genes are TRBV2 and TRBJ1-2; 10 bases agree with TRBD1. Germline V gives CDR1 SNHLY, CDR2 FYNNEI. The CDR3 runs 14 residues. The V gene end was trimmed by 4 bases and the J gene end by 7 bases; junction bases not matched to a gene: 6. The CDR3 region is CASSGSGQGSGYTF. As DNA, the CDR3 is TGTGCCAGCAGTGGCTCGGGACAGGGGTCTGGCTACACCTTC.

The chain has TRBV24-1 and TRBJ2-7; a weak D match, TRBD1 (6 bases). V lost 1 base and J 6 bases, leaving 12 bases between the germline ends. Germline V gene data show CDR1 as KGHDR and CDR2 as SFDVKD. The CDR3 has 14 amino acids. The CDR3 reads CATSDLGRGREQYV. The CDR3 bases are TGTGCCACCAGTGATTTAGGCAGGGGTCGCGAGCAGTACGTC.

The rearrangement joins TRBV2 to TRBJ1-1; D perhaps matches TRBD1 (5 bases). Germline V CDR1 and CDR2: SNHLY, FYNNEI. Trimming took off 3 bases at V and 0 bases at J, with 11 bases between the two ends. The CDR3 has 15 amino acids. The CDR3, as DNA: TGTGCCAGCAGTGAGTTGGGACTAATGAACACTGAAGCTTTCTTT. This sequence encodes CASSELGLMNTEAFF.

The chain joins TRBV5-6 to TRBJ1-4, with 8 bases that match TRBD1. This CDR3 has 14 amino acids. The junction had 7 bases not matched to a gene; V was cut back by 4 bases and J by 8 bases. Germline lookup yields CDR1 SGHDT and CDR2 YYEEEE. The CDR3 DNA is TGTGCCAGCAGCCAACAGGGGGAAGGCGAAAAACTGTTTTTT. Protein: CASSQQGEGEKLFF.

Only a few counts were recorded for this clone. The rearrangement joins TRBV28 to TRBJ1-4, with a tentative D call TRBD1 (6 bases). The germline V gene has CDR1 MDHEN and CDR2 SYDVKM. Trimming took off 3 bases at V and 4 bases at J, with 12 bases between the two ends. The CDR3 extends over 15 amino acids. This CDR3 is CASSFPTGGNEKLFF. For the CDR3, the DNA is TGTGCCAGCAGTTTCCCGACAGGCGGTAATGAAAAACTGTTTTTT.

The CDR3 DNA sequence: TGTGCCAGCAGCCAAGGGACAGGGGGCACCGGGGAGCTGTTTTTT. It is translated as CASSQGTGGTGELFF. The J gene is TRBJ2-2, the V gene TRBV4-2, with 10 positions matching TRBD1. The CDR3 covers 15 residues. Germline CDR1 is LGHNA and CDR2 is YNFKEQ. Trimming at V came to 1 base and at J to 4 bases, leaving 0 bases not matched to a gene.